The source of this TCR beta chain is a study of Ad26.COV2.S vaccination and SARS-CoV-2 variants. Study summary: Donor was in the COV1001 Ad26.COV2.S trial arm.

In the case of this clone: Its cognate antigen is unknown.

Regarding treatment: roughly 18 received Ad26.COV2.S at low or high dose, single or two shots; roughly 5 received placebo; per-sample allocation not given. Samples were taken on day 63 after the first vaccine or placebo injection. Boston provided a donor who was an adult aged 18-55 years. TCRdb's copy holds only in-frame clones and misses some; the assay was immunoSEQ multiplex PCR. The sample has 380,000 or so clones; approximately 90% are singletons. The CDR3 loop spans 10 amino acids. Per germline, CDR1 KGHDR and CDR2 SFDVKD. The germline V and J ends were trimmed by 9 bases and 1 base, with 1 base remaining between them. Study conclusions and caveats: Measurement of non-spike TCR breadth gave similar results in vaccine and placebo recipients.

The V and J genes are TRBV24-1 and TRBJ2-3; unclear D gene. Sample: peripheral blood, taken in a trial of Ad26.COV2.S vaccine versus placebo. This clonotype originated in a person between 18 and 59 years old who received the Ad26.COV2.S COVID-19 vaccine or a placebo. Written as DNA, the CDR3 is TGTGCCACCGGCACAGATACGCAGTATTTT. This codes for CATGTDTQYF.